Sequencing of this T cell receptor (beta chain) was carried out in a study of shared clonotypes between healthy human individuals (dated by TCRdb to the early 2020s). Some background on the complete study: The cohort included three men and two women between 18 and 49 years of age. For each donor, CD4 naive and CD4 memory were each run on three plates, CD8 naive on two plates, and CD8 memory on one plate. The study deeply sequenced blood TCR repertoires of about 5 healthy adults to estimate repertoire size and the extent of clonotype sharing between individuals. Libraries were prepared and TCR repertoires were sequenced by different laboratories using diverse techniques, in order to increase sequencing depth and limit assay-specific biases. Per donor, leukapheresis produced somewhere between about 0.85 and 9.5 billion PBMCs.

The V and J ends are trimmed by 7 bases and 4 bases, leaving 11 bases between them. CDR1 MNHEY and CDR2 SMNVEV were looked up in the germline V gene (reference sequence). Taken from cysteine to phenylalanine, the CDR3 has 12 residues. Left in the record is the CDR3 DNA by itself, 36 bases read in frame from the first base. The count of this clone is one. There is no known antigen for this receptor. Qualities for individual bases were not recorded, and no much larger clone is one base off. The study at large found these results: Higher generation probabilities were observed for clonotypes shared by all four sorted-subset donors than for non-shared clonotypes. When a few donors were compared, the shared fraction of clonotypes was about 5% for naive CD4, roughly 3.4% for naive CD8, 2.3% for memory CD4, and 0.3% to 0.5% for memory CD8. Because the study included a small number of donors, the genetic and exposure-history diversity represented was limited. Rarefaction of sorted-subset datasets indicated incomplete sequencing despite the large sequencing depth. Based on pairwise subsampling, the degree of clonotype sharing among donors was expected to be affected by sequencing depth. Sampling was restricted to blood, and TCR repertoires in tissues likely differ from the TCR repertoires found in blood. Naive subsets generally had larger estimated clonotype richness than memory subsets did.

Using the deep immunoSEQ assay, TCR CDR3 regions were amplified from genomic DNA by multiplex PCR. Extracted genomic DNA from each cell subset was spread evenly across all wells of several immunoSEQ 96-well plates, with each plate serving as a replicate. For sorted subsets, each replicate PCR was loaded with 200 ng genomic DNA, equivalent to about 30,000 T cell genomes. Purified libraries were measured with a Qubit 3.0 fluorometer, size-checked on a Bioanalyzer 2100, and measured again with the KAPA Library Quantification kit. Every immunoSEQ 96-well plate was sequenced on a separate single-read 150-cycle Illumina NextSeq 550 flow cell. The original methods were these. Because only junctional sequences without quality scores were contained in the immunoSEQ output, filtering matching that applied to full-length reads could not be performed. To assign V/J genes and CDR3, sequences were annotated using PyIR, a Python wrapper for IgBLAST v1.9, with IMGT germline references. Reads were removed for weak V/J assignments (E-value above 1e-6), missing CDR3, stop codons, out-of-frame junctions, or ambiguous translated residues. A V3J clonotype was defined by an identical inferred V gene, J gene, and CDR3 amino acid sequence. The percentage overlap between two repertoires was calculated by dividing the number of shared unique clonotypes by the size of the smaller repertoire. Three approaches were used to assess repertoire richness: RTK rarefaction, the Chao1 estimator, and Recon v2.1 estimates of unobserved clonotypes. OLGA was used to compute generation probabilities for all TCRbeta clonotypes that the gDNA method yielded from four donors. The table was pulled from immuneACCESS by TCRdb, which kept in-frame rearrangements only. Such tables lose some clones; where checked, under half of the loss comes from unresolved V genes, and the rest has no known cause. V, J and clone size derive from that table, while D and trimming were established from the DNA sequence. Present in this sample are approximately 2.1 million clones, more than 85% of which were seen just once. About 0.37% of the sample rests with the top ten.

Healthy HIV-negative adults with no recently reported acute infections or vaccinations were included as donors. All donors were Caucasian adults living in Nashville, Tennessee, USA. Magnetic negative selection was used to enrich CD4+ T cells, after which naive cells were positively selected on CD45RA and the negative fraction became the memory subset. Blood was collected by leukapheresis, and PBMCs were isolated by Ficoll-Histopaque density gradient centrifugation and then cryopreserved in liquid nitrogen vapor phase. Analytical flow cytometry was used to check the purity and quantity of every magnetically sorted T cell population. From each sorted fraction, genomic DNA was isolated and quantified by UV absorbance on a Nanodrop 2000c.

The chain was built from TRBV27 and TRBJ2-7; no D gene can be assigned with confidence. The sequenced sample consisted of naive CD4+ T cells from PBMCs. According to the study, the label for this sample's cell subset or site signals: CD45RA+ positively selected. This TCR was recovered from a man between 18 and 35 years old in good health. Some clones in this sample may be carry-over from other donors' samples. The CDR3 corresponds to CASTLPWYEQYF. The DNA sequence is TGTGCCAGCACCCTCCCGTGGTACGAGCAGTACTTC.